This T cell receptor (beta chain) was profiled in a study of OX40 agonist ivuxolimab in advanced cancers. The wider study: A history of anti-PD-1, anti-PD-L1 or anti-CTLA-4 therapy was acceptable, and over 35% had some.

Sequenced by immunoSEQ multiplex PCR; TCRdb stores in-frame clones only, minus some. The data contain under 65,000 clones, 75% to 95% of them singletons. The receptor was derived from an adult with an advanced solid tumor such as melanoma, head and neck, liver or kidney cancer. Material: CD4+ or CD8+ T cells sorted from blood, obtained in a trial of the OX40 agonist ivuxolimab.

CDR3 residues: CASSLWQGRYGYTF. The CDR3 DNA reads TGTGCCAGCAGCTTGTGGCAGGGGCGCTATGGCTACACCTTC. V gene TRBV5-4 combines with J gene TRBJ1-2; TRBD1 is a possible D gene (6 bases). CDR3 length equals 14 residues. Trimming shortened V by 1 base and J by 4 bases, and 11 bases separated the two germline ends. Germline V lookup: CDR1 SGHNT, CDR2 YYREEE (reference sequence).